This entry lists 15 T cell receptor beta chains sequenced from one sample in a study of identifying expanded T cells in peripheral blood (dated 2019 in TCRdb). Library method: the immunoSEQ multiplex PCR assay. The source is immuneACCESS, and TCRdb retained only in-frame sequences with V and J called. Part of the clones is not carried over; for the studies checked, unresolved V genes explain less than half of this, and the remainder is unexplained. The sample records about 130,000 clones, around nine tenths of which are singletons. Roughly 8% of the sample comes from the top ten. Sequencing was done on a sample of blood. All receptors come from a person aged 18 to 75 in good health.

This clone has just one count. The chain carries TRBV6-4 and TRBJ2-1; 8 bases line up with TRBD2. This CDR3 comprises 16 residues. J lost 5 bases, V lost 0 bases, and 6 bases had no gene match. Looked up from germline, CDR1 is MRHNA and CDR2 is SNTAGT. The CDR3 nucleotides read TGTGCCAGCAGTGACTCGAGTAGCGGGGATCACAATGAGCAGTTCTTC. Its translation: CASSDSSSGDHNEQFF.

V is TRBV6-5 and J is TRBJ2-2, with unresolved D. This CDR3 is 13 amino acids long. V was trimmed by 6 bases and J by 4 bases, leaving 9 bases between them. Per the germline V gene, CDR1 is MNHEY and CDR2 is SVGAGI. In DNA form, the CDR3 reads TGTGCCAGCAGGGGGTATTCCACCGGGGAGCTGTTTTTT. This gives the protein CASRGYSTGELFF.

This chain connects TRBV27 to TRBJ2-3, with TRBD2 identical over 13 bases. The CDR3 consists of 16 residues. The germline CDR1 and CDR2 sequences are MNHEY and SMNVEV (reference sequence). The V and J ends lost 6 bases and 4 bases, in that order; junction bases with no gene match: 7. The CDR3 sequence: CASSHRTSGSADTQYF. In DNA, the CDR3 is TGTGCCAGCAGCCATCGGACTAGCGGGAGTGCAGATACGCAGTATTTT.

The genes are TRBV2 and TRBJ2-5, with 7 positions matching TRBD1. CDR1 and CDR2 (germline): SNHLY, FYNNEI. The CDR3 contains 13 residues. J gave up 4 bases and V 7 bases, and 6 bases lay outside the gene matches. The CDR3 loop is CASTMTGRETQYF. In DNA form, the CDR3 reads TGTGCCAGCACCATGACAGGGCGAGAGACCCAGTACTTC.

The chain combines TRBV7-2 with TRBJ1-4, with no clear D. Trimming shortened V by 5 bases and J by 7 bases, and 17 bases separated the two germline ends. CDR3 size: 15 residues. Germline CDR1 reads SGHTA; CDR2 reads FQGNSA. CDR3 sequence (DNA): TGTGCCAGCAGCCTCACCTTTTCAGGTAGTGAAAAACTGTTTTTT. Protein: CASSLTFSGSEKLFF.

This clone was detected only once. This chain joins TRBV4-2 and TRBJ2-5; TRBD2 matches 7 bases. Germline V lookup: CDR1 LGHNA, CDR2 YNFKEQ. The CDR3 has 15 amino acids. V shed 1 base and J 5 bases; nucleotides not matched to a gene: 7. CDR3 bases: TGTGCCAGCAGCCAAGGGGAGGGCAGAGGGGAGACCCAGTACTTC. Encoded protein: CASSQGEGRGETQYF.

In its sample, this clone ranks as medium-sized. The V and J genes are TRBV15 and TRBJ2-1; D uncertain. The germline gives CDR1 LNHNV, CDR2 YYDKDF (reference sequence). Trimming left V 0 bases short and J 5 bases short, with 17 bases between. The CDR3 length is 17 residues. In DNA, the CDR3 is TGTGCCACCAGCAGAGATAGCCCGAGAGCTACAGACAATGAGCAGTTCTTC. Protein sequence: CATSRDSPRATDNEQFF.

V is TRBV6-1 and J is TRBJ1-3; D not certain. Deletions cut 3 bases from V and 0 bases from J, with 9 bases between. Germline lookup yields CDR1 MNHNS and CDR2 SASEGT. The CDR3 extends over 15 amino acids. CDR3 coding DNA: TGTGCCAGCAGTGATCAGGTTCACTCTGGAAACACCATATATTTT. It specifies CASSDQVHSGNTIYF.

The chain couples TRBV16 to TRBJ1-1, with 7 bases fitting TRBD1. The CDR3 runs 14 residues. CDR1 is KGHSY, CDR2 FQNENV, per germline. Losses at the gene ends were 3 bases for V and 5 bases for J; bases not matched to a gene: 6. CDR3: CASSHEGAGTEAFF. DNA of the CDR3: TGTGCCAGCAGCCATGAGGGGGCCGGGACTGAAGCTTTCTTT.

V and J are TRBV11-2 and TRBJ2-7; no firm D call. CDR1 and CDR2 (germline): SGHAT, FQNNGV. The CDR3 is made up of 10 amino acids. V was trimmed by 8 bases and J by 7 bases, leaving 9 bases between them. CDR3 protein: CASGLGEQYF. The CDR3 coding sequence is TGTGCCAGCGGTCTGGGGGAGCAGTACTTC.

The V call is TRBV2, the J call TRBJ2-5; D is unresolved. Trimming pared 6 bases from V and 2 bases from J, leaving 10 bases between. The germline gives CDR1 SNHLY, CDR2 FYNNEI. There are 13 residues in the CDR3. The CDR3 DNA is TGTGCCAGCAGGGACCTCCGACAAGAGACCCAGTACTTC. Its protein is CASRDLRQETQYF.

V gene TRBV4-2 combines with J gene TRBJ2-1, with D maybe TRBD2 (5 bases). This CDR3 has 13 amino acids. Germline CDR1 LGHNA, CDR2 YNFKEQ. Trimming stripped 0 bases from V and 10 bases from J, with 10 bases between. This chain's CDR3 is CASSQEAETEQFF. CDR3 in DNA: TGTGCCAGCAGCCAAGAAGCGGAAACAGAGCAGTTCTTC.

The rearrangement links TRBV15 to TRBJ1-5; no clear D. This CDR3 is 14 amino acids long. Trimming pared 5 bases from V and 7 bases from J, leaving 15 bases between. Germline assignment: CDR1 LNHNV and CDR2 YYDKDF (reference sequence). This CDR3 reads CATSLRLTIQPQHF. The CDR3 nucleotides are TGTGCCACCAGCCTTCGACTTACCATCCAGCCCCAGCATTTT.

The V and J genes are TRBV5-1 and TRBJ2-7, with 8 bases that match TRBD1. V shed 0 bases, J shed 3 bases, and the junction held 5 bases outside the gene matches. There are 15 residues in the CDR3. Germline V gene lookup returns CDR1 SGHRS and CDR2 YFSETQ. CDR3 loop: CASSLADRALYEQYF. CDR3 DNA: TGCGCCAGCAGCTTGGCGGACAGGGCTCTCTACGAGCAGTACTTC.

DNA for the CDR3: TGTGCCAGCAGTTTACAGACAGATACGCAGTATTTT. It translates to CASSLQTDTQYF. This sequence joins TRBV28 and TRBJ2-3; no clear D. The CDR3 is made up of 12 amino acids. V gave up 2 bases and J gave up 3 bases, with 3 bases separating them. From germline, CDR1 is MDHEN and CDR2 SYDVKM.